A selection of T cell receptor beta chains follows, all from one sample in a study of cytomegalovirus exposure and HLA in healthy donors. The repertoire was sequenced with immunoSEQ multiplex PCR; TCRdb's copy has only in-frame clones and lacks some. The repertoire holds some 100,000 clones, with around nine tenths as singletons. The sequenced sample consisted of PBMCs. Receptors originate from a woman aged 18-30 years in good health and CMV-seronegative. The CDR3 runs from the conserved cysteine through the conserved F or W. Fields, in order: V gene, D gene, clone size, J gene, CDR3 protein, CDR3 DNA. A D gene is named only where the DNA matches it firmly. Rows give clone size only sometimes, using once, few, many, or a class for an expanded clone.

v_gene: TRBV18; d_gene: TRBD2; abundance: NA; j_gene: TRBJ2-1; CDR3aa: CASSQAIAGSYSNEQFF; CDR3nt: TGTGCCAGCTCGCAGGCTATAGCGGGCTCCTATTCCAATGAGCAGTTCTTC
v_gene: TRBV5-6; d_gene: NA; abundance: NA; j_gene: TRBJ2-3; CDR3aa: CASSFFASSTDTQYF; CDR3nt: TGTGCCAGCAGCTTCTTTGCGTCTAGCACAGATACGCAGTATTTT
v_gene: TRBV5-6; d_gene: TRBD1; abundance: NA; j_gene: TRBJ2-2; CDR3aa: CASSPLGQPNTGELFF; CDR3nt: TGTGCCAGCAGCCCGCTGGGACAGCCGAACACCGGGGAGCTGTTTTTT
v_gene: TRBV27; d_gene: TRBD2; abundance: NA; j_gene: TRBJ2-1; CDR3aa: CASSLSGWTSNEQFF; CDR3nt: TGTGCCAGCAGTTTATCGGGCTGGACTAGCAATGAGCAGTTCTTC
v_gene: TRBV5-1; d_gene: TRBD2; abundance: NA; j_gene: TRBJ2-2; CDR3aa: CASSSQMTSGSGHTGELFF; CDR3nt: TGCGCCAGCAGCTCGCAGATGACTAGCGGGAGTGGGCACACCGGGGAGCTGTTTTTT
v_gene: TRBV2; d_gene: NA; abundance: once; j_gene: TRBJ2-2; CDR3aa: CASKGGRGSGELFF; CDR3nt: TGTGCCAGCAAAGGTGGTAGAGGGTCCGGGGAGCTGTTTTTT
v_gene: TRBV30; d_gene: NA; abundance: few; j_gene: TRBJ1-4; CDR3aa: CAWSVRKEKLFF; CDR3nt: TGTGCCTGGAGTGTGAGGAAGGAAAAACTGTTTTTT
v_gene: TRBV7-9; d_gene: TRBD1; abundance: NA; j_gene: TRBJ2-7; CDR3aa: CASSPGQLEQYF; CDR3nt: TGTGCCAGCAGCCCGGGACAGTTGGAGCAGTACTTC
v_gene: TRBV18; d_gene: NA; abundance: NA; j_gene: TRBJ1-1; CDR3aa: CASSPNSGPEAFF; CDR3nt: TGTGCCAGCTCACCGAATAGCGGGCCTGAAGCTTTCTTT
v_gene: TRBV7-9; d_gene: NA; abundance: few; j_gene: TRBJ1-6; CDR3aa: CASRDTGLETPLHF; CDR3nt: TGTGCCAGCAGGGATACAGGGTTGGAGACACCCCTCCACTTT
v_gene: TRBV27; d_gene: TRBD1; abundance: NA; j_gene: TRBJ1-2; CDR3aa: CASRVTGDYGYTF; CDR3nt: TGTGCCAGCAGGGTTACAGGGGACTATGGCTACACCTTC
v_gene: TRBV7-2; d_gene: NA; abundance: NA; j_gene: TRBJ2-7; CDR3aa: CASSKNRVAAGFEQYF; CDR3nt: TGTGCCAGCAGCAAAAACAGGGTGGCTGCCGGGTTTGAGCAGTACTTC
v_gene: TRBV30; d_gene: TRBD1; abundance: NA; j_gene: TRBJ1-5; CDR3aa: CAWSVSRTGRNQPQHF; CDR3nt: TGTGCCTGGAGTGTAAGTCGGACAGGGCGGAATCAGCCCCAGCATTTT
v_gene: TRBV4-3; d_gene: TRBD2; abundance: NA; j_gene: TRBJ2-5; CDR3aa: CASSLRLAGVETQYF; CDR3nt: TGCGCCAGCAGCCTGCGACTAGCGGGAGTGGAGACCCAGTACTTC